This T cell receptor (beta chain) was obtained from a study of blood T cell repertoires in COVID-19. Per germline, CDR1 SNHLY and CDR2 FYNNEI. This CDR3 has 15 amino acids. V shed 4 bases and J 5 bases; nucleotides not matched to a gene: 8. TCRdb's copy holds only in-frame clones and misses some; the assay was immunoSEQ multiplex PCR. The sample contains some 240,000 clones, over 75% of which appear only once. Sequenced material: peripheral blood. V usage is TRBV2 and J usage is TRBJ1-2; 9 bases map to TRBD1. The sequence was collected from a woman aged 70-85 years with COVID-19, enrolled during active disease. In nucleotides, the CDR3 is TGTGCCAGCAGTGTTATAGGACAGGGGATTTATGGCTACACCTTC. It is translated as CASSVIGQGIYGYTF.